This TCR beta chain was recorded in a study of blood T cell repertoires in COVID-19. Study-wide background: Some COVID-19 samples were acute and others convalescent; all came from the United States, Italy and Spain. From T cells, B-cell-depleted T cells, or PBMCs came the material, which was cDNA or gDNA.

Profiling relied on immunoSEQ multiplex PCR, and the TCRdb table lists in-frame clones only, not all of them. The repertoire holds 100,000 to 130,000 clones, with about 80% as singletons. CDR1 and CDR2 from the germline V gene are LGHNT and FRNRAP. V shed 6 bases and J shed 1 base, with 9 bases lying between them. The CDR3 totals 13 residues. The source of this sequence is a man in his sixties or seventies with acute or convalescent COVID-19. V gene TRBV12-5 combines with J gene TRBJ1-2; D unclear. The sample was peripheral blood. The CDR3 sequence: CASGNSGNYGYTF. CDR3 DNA: TGTGCTAGTGGAAACAGTGGTAACTATGGCTACACCTTC.